Listed below are T cell receptor beta chains from one sample, sequenced in a study of blood T cell repertoires in COVID-19. The assay was immunoSEQ multiplex PCR, and TCRdb's table has in-frame clones only and misses some. The sample gives 300,000 to 350,000 clones, about 90% of which show up once; under 3.5% is in the top ten. The sequenced material came from peripheral blood. These receptors came from a woman between 18 and 29 years old who had recovered from COVID-19. Each CDR3 is given with its conserved first and last residue. D genes are given only for firm matches. Clone size is stated in some rows and not others, as once, few, many or a class when expanded.

v_call: TRBV7-8; clone_size: NA; j_call: TRBJ2-1; d_call: TRBD2; cdr3_nt: TGTGCCAGCAGCTTAAAGGCCGCCGGAGCGGGAGCCAGGAATGAGCAGTTCTTC; cdr3_aa: CASSLKAAGAGARNEQFF
v_call: TRBV7-9; clone_size: NA; j_call: TRBJ2-5; d_call: TRBD2; cdr3_nt: TGTGTAGTCCAGTCAGGCGGGAGGGCCGGGGAGACCCAGTACTTC; cdr3_aa: CVVQSGGRAGETQYF
v_call: TRBV7-9; clone_size: NA; j_call: TRBJ2-1; d_call: NA; cdr3_nt: TGTGCCAGCAGCTTAGACCTCAGGGGGCAGTTCTTC; cdr3_aa: CASSLDLRGQFF
v_call: TRBV9; clone_size: NA; j_call: TRBJ1-1; d_call: NA; cdr3_nt: TGTGCCAGCAGCGTAGCTTCGGAGTATTCGTGGGACACTGAAGCTTTCTTT; cdr3_aa: CASSVASEYSWDTEAFF
v_call: TRBV7-8; clone_size: NA; j_call: TRBJ2-1; d_call: TRBD2; cdr3_nt: TGTGCCAGCAGCTTGAGGCGGGAGAAGGTTGATGAGCAGTTCTTC; cdr3_aa: CASSLRREKVDEQFF
v_call: TRBV7-9; clone_size: NA; j_call: TRBJ1-2; d_call: TRBD1; cdr3_nt: TGTGCCAGCAGCCCAGGGGGGCAGGGATCTACTAACTATGGCTACACCTTC; cdr3_aa: CASSPGGQGSTNYGYTF
v_call: TRBV7-8; clone_size: NA; j_call: TRBJ1-2; d_call: TRBD1; cdr3_nt: TGTGCCAGCAGCTTAAGGTTCCAGGGGGCTGGCTACACCTTC; cdr3_aa: CASSLRFQGAGYTF
v_call: TRBV14; clone_size: NA; j_call: TRBJ2-1; d_call: TRBD2; cdr3_nt: TGTGCCAGCAGCCCCCTGGGGCGGACTAGTATAAATGAGCAGTTCTTC; cdr3_aa: CASSPLGRTSINEQFF
v_call: TRBV4-3; clone_size: NA; j_call: TRBJ2-1; d_call: NA; cdr3_nt: TGCGCCAGCAAGGCAGCGGTCTCCTACAATGAGCAGTTCTTC; cdr3_aa: CASKAAVSYNEQFF
v_call: TRBV7-2; clone_size: NA; j_call: TRBJ1-2; d_call: TRBD1; cdr3_nt: TGTGCCAGCAGCTTAGCGCGTGACAGGGGCTATGGCTACACCTTC; cdr3_aa: CASSLARDRGYGYTF
v_call: TRBV11-2; clone_size: NA; j_call: TRBJ2-3; d_call: NA; cdr3_nt: TGTGCCAGCAGCTCGGGGACTCCGCAGTATTTT; cdr3_aa: CASSSGTPQYF
v_call: TRBV19; clone_size: NA; j_call: TRBJ1-5; d_call: TRBD1; cdr3_nt: TGTGCCACCGGAAGAGGGACAGGTTATAGCAATCAGCCCCAGCATTTT; cdr3_aa: CATGRGTGYSNQPQHF
v_call: TRBV18; clone_size: NA; j_call: TRBJ2-1; d_call: TRBD2; cdr3_nt: TGTGCCAGCTCACCACCGATTGGCGGGAGGGCCTGGGAGCAGTTCTTC; cdr3_aa: CASSPPIGGRAWEQFF
v_call: TRBV3-1/TRBV3-2; clone_size: few; j_call: TRBJ1-1; d_call: NA; cdr3_nt: TGTGCCAGCAGCCCTGTTCGGGGGACTGAAGCTTTCTTT; cdr3_aa: CASSPVRGTEAFF
v_call: TRBV19; clone_size: NA; j_call: TRBJ1-2; d_call: TRBD1; cdr3_nt: TGTGCCAGTAGTTTCACGACAGGGGCTAACTATGGCTACACCTTC; cdr3_aa: CASSFTTGANYGYTF
v_call: TRBV9; clone_size: NA; j_call: TRBJ2-6; d_call: NA; cdr3_nt: TGTGCCAGCAGCGTAGTTTCCCTTCCCGGGGCCAACGTCCTGACTTTC; cdr3_aa: CASSVVSLPGANVLTF
v_call: TRBV3-1/TRBV3-2; clone_size: NA; j_call: TRBJ2-1; d_call: TRBD2; cdr3_nt: TGTGCCAGCAGCCGGATTCTAGCGGACGTCTCCTACAATGAGCAGTTCTTC; cdr3_aa: CASSRILADVSYNEQFF
v_call: TRBV7-2; clone_size: NA; j_call: TRBJ1-2; d_call: TRBD1; cdr3_nt: TGTGCCAGCAGCTTAGCAAGGCACAGGGGGTTTGGCTACACCTTC; cdr3_aa: CASSLARHRGFGYTF
v_call: TRBV12-3/TRBV12-4; clone_size: NA; j_call: TRBJ1-1; d_call: NA; cdr3_nt: TGTGCCAGCACCTCCTTGGGGCCCACTGAAGCTTTCTTT; cdr3_aa: CASTSLGPTEAFF
v_call: TRBV21-1; clone_size: NA; j_call: TRBJ1-4; d_call: NA; cdr3_nt: TGTGCCAGCTCATGTTTTTATTCGGACAGGGAGAATGAAAAACTGTTTTTT; cdr3_aa: CASSCFYSDRENEKLFF
v_call: TRBV4-1; clone_size: NA; j_call: TRBJ2-1; d_call: NA; cdr3_nt: TGCGCCAGCAGCCAAGAAGGTAGTCTCGGGATGTCCTACAATGAGCAGTTCTTC; cdr3_aa: CASSQEGSLGMSYNEQFF
v_call: TRBV29-1; clone_size: NA; j_call: TRBJ2-3; d_call: TRBD2; cdr3_nt: TGCAGCCACCTAGCGGGAGTTGTCCCAGATACGCAGTATTTT; cdr3_aa: CSHLAGVVPDTQYF
v_call: TRBV5-6; clone_size: NA; j_call: TRBJ2-6; d_call: NA; cdr3_nt: TGTGCCAGCAGCTTTCGGCTGGGCAGCCGCTCTGGGGCCAACGTCCTGACTTTC; cdr3_aa: CASSFRLGSRSGANVLTF
v_call: TRBV5-1; clone_size: NA; j_call: TRBJ2-3; d_call: NA; cdr3_nt: TGCGCCAGCAGTGGGGGAACCGGGACAACCCTCACAGATACGCAGTATTTT; cdr3_aa: CASSGGTGTTLTDTQYF
v_call: TRBV18; clone_size: few; j_call: TRBJ1-6; d_call: NA; cdr3_nt: TGTGCCAGCTCACCACCGTTTAACCCGAGCTCCTATAATTCACCCCTCCACTTT; cdr3_aa: CASSPPFNPSSYNSPLHF
v_call: TRBV5-5; clone_size: NA; j_call: TRBJ1-6; d_call: TRBD1; cdr3_nt: TGTGCCAGCAGCTGGACAGGGGCGCCTAATTCACCCCTCCACTTT; cdr3_aa: CASSWTGAPNSPLHF
v_call: TRBV4-1; clone_size: NA; j_call: TRBJ1-3; d_call: NA; cdr3_nt: TGCGCCAGCAGCCAAGATGGGGGGTTGCCTGGAAACACCATATATTTT; cdr3_aa: CASSQDGGLPGNTIYF
v_call: TRBV24-1; clone_size: NA; j_call: TRBJ2-1; d_call: NA; cdr3_nt: TGTGCCACCAGTGACCTCAATGAGCAGTTCTTC; cdr3_aa: CATSDLNEQFF
v_call: TRBV7-2; clone_size: once; j_call: TRBJ1-5; d_call: TRBD1; cdr3_nt: TGTGCCAGCAGTCTCCAGGGGGATCAGCCCCAGCATTTT; cdr3_aa: CASSLQGDQPQHF
v_call: TRBV6-5; clone_size: NA; j_call: TRBJ1-6; d_call: TRBD1; cdr3_nt: TGTGCCAGCAGTTACGTGGACAGGGGAGGCTCACCCCTCCACTTT; cdr3_aa: CASSYVDRGGSPLHF
v_call: TRBV7-8; clone_size: NA; j_call: TRBJ1-2; d_call: TRBD1; cdr3_nt: TGTGCCAGCAGCTTAAACAGGGGAGACTATGGCTACACCTTC; cdr3_aa: CASSLNRGDYGYTF
v_call: TRBV6-5; clone_size: NA; j_call: TRBJ2-1; d_call: TRBD2; cdr3_nt: TGTGCCAGCGTAACTAGCGAAAACAATGAGCAGTTCTTC; cdr3_aa: CASVTSENNEQFF
v_call: TRBV2; clone_size: many; j_call: TRBJ1-3; d_call: NA; cdr3_nt: TGTGCCAGCAGTCAGGGCCGCTACGAAAACACCATATATTTT; cdr3_aa: CASSQGRYENTIYF
v_call: TRBV5-1; clone_size: NA; j_call: TRBJ1-3; d_call: TRBD1; cdr3_nt: TGCGCCAGCAGCTTGGAGCCAGGGGGCGGAAACACCATATATTTT; cdr3_aa: CASSLEPGGGNTIYF
v_call: TRBV19; clone_size: NA; j_call: TRBJ1-6; d_call: NA; cdr3_nt: TGTGCCAGTAGTATCAGGGGTCTAAGAAATAATTCACCCCTCCACTTT; cdr3_aa: CASSIRGLRNNSPLHF
v_call: TRBV14; clone_size: NA; j_call: TRBJ2-3; d_call: NA; cdr3_nt: TGTGCCAGCAGCCCATCTCCTACCTCTAGCACAGATACGCAGTATTTT; cdr3_aa: CASSPSPTSSTDTQYF
v_call: TRBV9; clone_size: NA; j_call: TRBJ1-2; d_call: TRBD1; cdr3_nt: TGTGCCAGCAGCGTTAGACAGGGGGCTGGCTATGGCTACACCTTC; cdr3_aa: CASSVRQGAGYGYTF
v_call: TRBV3-1/TRBV3-2; clone_size: NA; j_call: TRBJ1-2; d_call: TRBD1; cdr3_nt: TGTGCCAGCAACTCGGGGACAGGGGGAAAGTATGGCTACACCTTC; cdr3_aa: CASNSGTGGKYGYTF
v_call: TRBV7-9; clone_size: NA; j_call: TRBJ1-1; d_call: NA; cdr3_nt: TGTGCCAGCAGCTTGCGGGAGGGAACCACTGAAGCTTTCTTT; cdr3_aa: CASSLREGTTEAFF
v_call: TRBV24-1; clone_size: NA; j_call: TRBJ2-2; d_call: TRBD2; cdr3_nt: TGTGCCACCAGTGATTCCACAACCAGGGGGGAAGCTCTAGCGGGAGTTCCCGGGGAGCTGTTTTTT; cdr3_aa: CATSDSTTRGEALAGVPGELFF
v_call: TRBV4-3; clone_size: NA; j_call: TRBJ1-2; d_call: TRBD1; cdr3_nt: TGCGCCAGCAGCCAAGATCCAGGGGGATCGGACCTCCCCTATGGCTACACCTTC; cdr3_aa: CASSQDPGGSDLPYGYTF
v_call: TRBV7-2; clone_size: NA; j_call: TRBJ2-3; d_call: TRBD2; cdr3_nt: TGTGCCAGCAGCTTAGTGGCGGGAGGGGGAGATACGCAGTATTTT; cdr3_aa: CASSLVAGGGDTQYF
v_call: TRBV3-1/TRBV3-2; clone_size: NA; j_call: TRBJ2-5; d_call: TRBD1; cdr3_nt: TGTGCCAGCAGCCAAGAACAGGGGGAGTACTTC; cdr3_aa: CASSQEQGEYF
v_call: TRBV21-1; clone_size: NA; j_call: TRBJ2-5; d_call: NA; cdr3_nt: TGTGCCAGCAGCAATGGGACAGGACTCGTCCAAGAGACCCAGTACTTC; cdr3_aa: CASSNGTGLVQETQYF
v_call: TRBV9; clone_size: NA; j_call: TRBJ2-1; d_call: TRBD2; cdr3_nt: TGTGCCAGCAGCGTATCACCGAGGTTGGCGGGAGGGAATGAGCAGTTCTTC; cdr3_aa: CASSVSPRLAGGNEQFF
v_call: TRBV10-1; clone_size: NA; j_call: TRBJ2-3; d_call: TRBD2; cdr3_nt: TGCGCCAGCAGCCCCCTAGCGGTCACAGATACGCAGTATTTT; cdr3_aa: CASSPLAVTDTQYF
v_call: TRBV4-1; clone_size: NA; j_call: TRBJ2-1; d_call: TRBD2; cdr3_nt: TGCGCCAGCAGCCAAGACTCCAGCGGGGATTACAATGAGCAGTTCTTC; cdr3_aa: CASSQDSSGDYNEQFF